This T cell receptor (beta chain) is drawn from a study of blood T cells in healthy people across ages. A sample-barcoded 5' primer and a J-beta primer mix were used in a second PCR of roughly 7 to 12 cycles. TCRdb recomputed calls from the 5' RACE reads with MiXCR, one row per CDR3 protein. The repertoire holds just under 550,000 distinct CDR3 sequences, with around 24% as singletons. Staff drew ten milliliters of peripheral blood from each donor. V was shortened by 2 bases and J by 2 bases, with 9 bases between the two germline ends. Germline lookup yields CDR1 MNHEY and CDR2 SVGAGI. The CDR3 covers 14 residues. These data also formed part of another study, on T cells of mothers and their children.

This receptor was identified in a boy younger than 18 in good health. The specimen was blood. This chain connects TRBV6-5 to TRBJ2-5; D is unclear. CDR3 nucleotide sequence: TGTGCCAGCAGTTACGGCACAGAACAAGAGACCCAGTACTTC. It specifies CASSYGTEQETQYF.